A single T cell receptor (beta chain) is shown here with its context. Clones were read by immunoSEQ multiplex PCR, and TCRdb kept only the in-frame ones, dropping some. This repertoire shows 80,000 or so clones, roughly 86% found once; its top ten account for less than 8.5%. The data belong to a study of blood T cell repertoires in COVID-19. Across the study: Acute and convalescent COVID-19 specimens originated in the United States, Italy and Spain.

CDR1 is SGHDT and CDR2 is YYEEEE in the germline V gene. The length of the CDR3 is 18 residues. V shed 3 bases, J shed 0 bases, and the junction held 5 bases outside the gene matches. The sequence was obtained from a human donor in a cohort sampled during active COVID-19. The sequenced material came from peripheral blood. The V gene is TRBV5-6, the J gene TRBJ2-6; TRBD2 agrees at 11 bases. CDR3 nucleotides: TGTGCCAGCAGCTCGGGACTAGCGGTACTCTCTGGGGCCAACGTCCTGACTTTC. It yields the protein CASSSGLAVLSGANVLTF.